This paragraph reports one TCR beta chain. Authors' data handling: It was from reference gene primer amplification that nucleated cell counts were estimated. The repertoire was sequenced with immunoSEQ multiplex PCR; TCRdb's copy has only in-frame clones and lacks some. V and J calls and clone size are copied from that table; D and trimming were computed from the DNA. The table has tens of thousands of clones, approximately 90% seen once. This entry comes from a study of blood T cell repertoires in COVID-19. Study overall: COVID-19 samples from acute and convalescent phases originated in the United States, Italy and Spain.

This TCR was sampled from a human donor with active COVID-19. The donor label of this sample is uncertain. Sequencing was done on a sample of peripheral blood.

In DNA form, the CDR3 reads TGTGCCAGCAGTATGCCAGCGGGGGGACAAGAGACCCAGTACTTC. Its protein is CASSMPAGGQETQYF. This chain links TRBV6-2 or TRBV6-3 with TRBJ2-5, with 9 bases matching TRBD2. Germline values: CDR1 MNHEY, CDR2 SVGEGT. The CDR3 is 15 amino acids. V shed 5 bases and J 2 bases; nucleotides not matched to a gene: 6.